These T cell receptor beta chains were read from a single sample in a study of Graves' ophthalmopathy and Graves' hyperthyroidism. TCRdb re-called the multiplex PCR reads through MiXCR, storing one row per CDR3 protein. The repertoire has 200,000 to 250,000 distinct CDR3 sequences, 25% to 30% of them found once; the top ten carry approximately 9.1%. Sequencing was done on a sample of peripheral blood. These receptors came from a man aged 50 to 60 with Graves' ophthalmopathy. The CDR3 runs from the conserved cysteine through the conserved F or W. The order of the fields is clone size, J gene, CDR3 length, D gene, V gene, CDR3 DNA, CDR3 protein. A D gene is named only where the DNA matches it firmly. The listing skips clone size in some rows; elsewhere it reads once, few, many or a size class.

abundance: -; j_gene: TRBJ2-5; len: 16; d_gene: -; v_gene: TRBV7-2; CDR3nt: TGTGCCAGCAGCTTATTTCCGGCCAGCGGTGCCGAGACCCAGTACTTC; CDR3aa: CASSLFPASGAETQYF
abundance: many; j_gene: TRBJ1-2; len: 13; d_gene: -; v_gene: TRBV19; CDR3nt: TGTGCCAGTACCGGATCCCACAGGGATGGCCACACCTTC; CDR3aa: CASTGSHRDGHTF
abundance: many; j_gene: TRBJ1-5; len: 17; d_gene: -; v_gene: TRBV14; CDR3nt: TGTGCCAGCAGCCAAGTGTATAGCAGGGTGGGCAATCAGCCCCAGCATTTT; CDR3aa: CASSQVYSRVGNQPQHF
abundance: -; j_gene: TRBJ2-7; len: 12; d_gene: -; v_gene: TRBV6-2/TRBV6-3; CDR3nt: TGTGTCAGCAGCGACCCGAGGGACGAGCAGTACTTC; CDR3aa: CVSSDPRDEQYF
abundance: many; j_gene: TRBJ2-2; len: 13; d_gene: -; v_gene: TRBV10-1; CDR3nt: TGCGCCAGCAGCCCGAGGAACACCGGGGAGCTGTTTTTT; CDR3aa: CASSPRNTGELFF
abundance: -; j_gene: TRBJ2-7; len: 13; d_gene: -; v_gene: TRBV12-3/TRBV12-4; CDR3nt: TGTGCCAGCAGTAGGGAAAGTGTTAACGAGCAGTACTTC; CDR3aa: CASSRESVNEQYF
abundance: -; j_gene: TRBJ1-1; len: 16; d_gene: -; v_gene: TRBV11-2; CDR3nt: TGTGCCAGCAGCTTAGAGGCCGGGGCTATGAACACTGAAGCTTTCTTT; CDR3aa: CASSLEAGAMNTEAFF
abundance: -; j_gene: TRBJ2-7; len: 14; d_gene: -; v_gene: TRBV6-5; CDR3nt: TGTGCCAGCAGTTACTCTAGGGGAGCCTACGAGCAGTACTTC; CDR3aa: CASSYSRGAYEQYF
abundance: -; j_gene: TRBJ1-2; len: 18; d_gene: TRBD1; v_gene: TRBV28; CDR3nt: TGTGCCAGCAGTGAAACCGGGACAGGCCCCCGGAGGGGAGGGGGCTACACCTTC; CDR3aa: CASSETGTGPRRGGGYTF
abundance: many; j_gene: TRBJ2-7; len: 13; d_gene: TRBD2; v_gene: TRBV30; CDR3nt: TGTGCCTGGAGTCCAGGACTAGCGAGAGAGCAGTACTTC; CDR3aa: CAWSPGLAREQYF
abundance: many; j_gene: TRBJ2-7; len: 12; d_gene: TRBD1; v_gene: TRBV11-2; CDR3nt: TGTGCCAGCAGCCGACAGGGCCCCGAGCAGTACTTC; CDR3aa: CASSRQGPEQYF
abundance: -; j_gene: TRBJ2-7; len: 12; d_gene: -; v_gene: TRBV7-2; CDR3nt: TGTGCCAGCAGTTCCTCTAACTACGAGCAGTACTTC; CDR3aa: CASSSSNYEQYF
abundance: many; j_gene: TRBJ2-2; len: 15; d_gene: -; v_gene: TRBV5-1; CDR3nt: TGCGCCAGCAAGGAAGGAACTGCGAACACCGGGGAGCTGTTTTTT; CDR3aa: CASKEGTANTGELFF
abundance: many; j_gene: TRBJ2-5; len: 14; d_gene: -; v_gene: TRBV2; CDR3nt: TGTGCCAGCAGAAATTCCGGGTCGAAAGAGACCCAGTACTTC; CDR3aa: CASRNSGSKETQYF
abundance: many; j_gene: TRBJ1-3; len: 16; d_gene: -; v_gene: TRBV6-5; CDR3nt: TGTGCCAGCAGTTACCGCCGGGAGGAACATGGAAACACCATATATTTT; CDR3aa: CASSYRREEHGNTIYF
abundance: many; j_gene: TRBJ2-7; len: 16; d_gene: -; v_gene: TRBV4-1; CDR3nt: TGCGCCAGCAGCCTGGACCGGGACTCAGGAAGGTACGAGCAGTACTTC; CDR3aa: CASSLDRDSGRYEQYF
abundance: many; j_gene: TRBJ1-1; len: 14; d_gene: TRBD1; v_gene: TRBV27; CDR3nt: TGTGCCAGCAGCATCCAGGGGGAGGACACTGAAGCTTTCTTT; CDR3aa: CASSIQGEDTEAFF
abundance: -; j_gene: TRBJ1-1; len: 16; d_gene: -; v_gene: TRBV11-1; CDR3nt: TGTGCCACCCGAGCTACCCCTTCTTTAATGAGGACTGAAGCTTTCTTT; CDR3aa: CATRATPSLMRTEAFF
abundance: few; j_gene: TRBJ1-1; len: 13; d_gene: -; v_gene: TRBV12-3/TRBV12-4; CDR3nt: TGTGCCAGCAGTTTAGTGTCTGCCATTGAAGCTTTCTTT; CDR3aa: CASSLVSAIEAFF
abundance: many; j_gene: TRBJ2-5; len: 15; d_gene: TRBD1; v_gene: TRBV6-2/TRBV6-3; CDR3nt: TGTGCCAGCAGTTACTCGGGACAGTCCAGGGAGACCCAGTACTTC; CDR3aa: CASSYSGQSRETQYF
abundance: many; j_gene: TRBJ1-6; len: 16; d_gene: -; v_gene: TRBV28; CDR3nt: TGTGCCAGCAGCGCCCCGGGGGGGGGGGCAAATTCACCCCTCCACTTT; CDR3aa: CASSAPGGGANSPLHF
abundance: -; j_gene: TRBJ2-4; len: 19; d_gene: TRBD2; v_gene: TRBV19; CDR3nt: TGTGCCAGTAGTATAGCGGGGTTAGCGGGAACGGAGACCAAAAACATTCAGTACTTC; CDR3aa: CASSIAGLAGTETKNIQYF
abundance: many; j_gene: TRBJ1-1; len: 14; d_gene: TRBD1; v_gene: TRBV2; CDR3nt: TGTGCCAGCAGCTACAGGGGACCGAACACTGAAGCTTTCTTT; CDR3aa: CASSYRGPNTEAFF
abundance: -; j_gene: TRBJ2-7; len: 19; d_gene: -; v_gene: TRBV11-2; CDR3nt: TGTGCCAGCAGCGGAACTCAGACTCACTCGGGTACGTTTTTGGGTGAGCAGTACTTC; CDR3aa: CASSGTQTHSGTFLGEQYF
abundance: many; j_gene: TRBJ2-5; len: 15; d_gene: TRBD1; v_gene: TRBV5-1; CDR3nt: TGCGCCAGCAGCTTGGCCGGGACAGGGCGAGAGACCCAGTACTTC; CDR3aa: CASSLAGTGRETQYF
abundance: -; j_gene: TRBJ1-1; len: 13; d_gene: -; v_gene: TRBV15; CDR3nt: TGTGCCACCAGCAAGAGGGGAAACACTGAAGCTTTCTTT; CDR3aa: CATSKRGNTEAFF
abundance: -; j_gene: TRBJ1-1; len: 15; d_gene: -; v_gene: TRBV12-3/TRBV12-4; CDR3nt: TGTGCCAGCACCGTCGGGTCCTCCAGCGGCACTGAAGCTTTCTTT; CDR3aa: CASTVGSSSGTEAFF
abundance: many; j_gene: TRBJ1-5; len: 18; d_gene: TRBD1; v_gene: TRBV6-2/TRBV6-3; CDR3nt: TGTGCCAGCAGTTACCCCAAAGACAGGGGGCTGGTGGATCAGCCCCAGCATTTT; CDR3aa: CASSYPKDRGLVDQPQHF
abundance: -; j_gene: TRBJ1-1; len: 15; d_gene: -; v_gene: TRBV6-2/TRBV6-3; CDR3nt: TGTGCCAGCAGTACCACTGGGGCAATGAACACTGAAGCTTTCTTT; CDR3aa: CASSTTGAMNTEAFF
abundance: many; j_gene: TRBJ2-2; len: 15; d_gene: TRBD1; v_gene: TRBV24-1; CDR3nt: TGTGCCACCAGTGATTCGGGACAGGGGGATGGGGAGCTGTTTTTT; CDR3aa: CATSDSGQGDGELFF
abundance: many; j_gene: TRBJ2-7; len: 14; d_gene: TRBD1; v_gene: TRBV11-2; CDR3nt: TGTGCCAGCAGCTTAGAAACAGGGGAAGTCGAGCAGTACTTC; CDR3aa: CASSLETGEVEQYF
abundance: -; j_gene: TRBJ2-5; len: 13; d_gene: -; v_gene: TRBV20-1; CDR3nt: TGCAGTGCTATTGAGGGGCTCCAAGAGACCCAGTACTTC; CDR3aa: CSAIEGLQETQYF
abundance: many; j_gene: TRBJ1-1; len: 13; d_gene: -; v_gene: TRBV18; CDR3nt: TGTGCCAGCTCAGACCAGGAGAACACTGAAGCTTTCTTT; CDR3aa: CASSDQENTEAFF
abundance: many; j_gene: TRBJ2-2; len: 17; d_gene: TRBD2; v_gene: TRBV30; CDR3nt: TGTGCCTGGAGTTTCCTGAGCGGCGGGAGGGCCCACGGGGAGCTGTTTTTT; CDR3aa: CAWSFLSGGRAHGELFF
abundance: -; j_gene: TRBJ2-7; len: 14; d_gene: TRBD1; v_gene: TRBV24-1; CDR3nt: TGTGCCACCAGTGACGGGGGACAGGGCCACGAGCAGTACTTC; CDR3aa: CATSDGGQGHEQYF
abundance: -; j_gene: TRBJ2-5; len: 12; d_gene: -; v_gene: TRBV12-3/TRBV12-4; CDR3nt: TGTGCCAGCAGTCAAAATCCGTTGGCCCAGTACTTC; CDR3aa: CASSQNPLAQYF
abundance: many; j_gene: TRBJ1-2; len: 16; d_gene: -; v_gene: TRBV20-1; CDR3nt: TGCAGTGCTAGAGATTTTAGCGAAAGACCGAACTATGGCTACACCTTC; CDR3aa: CSARDFSERPNYGYTF
abundance: many; j_gene: TRBJ2-7; len: 15; d_gene: TRBD2; v_gene: TRBV2; CDR3nt: TGTGCCAGCAGTAGGGGACTAGCGGTGCTCTACGAGCAGTACTTC; CDR3aa: CASSRGLAVLYEQYF
abundance: many; j_gene: TRBJ1-1; len: 14; d_gene: -; v_gene: TRBV4-1; CDR3nt: TGCGCCAGCAGCCAAGATGAGGGGGGCACTGAAGCTTTCTTT; CDR3aa: CASSQDEGGTEAFF
abundance: -; j_gene: TRBJ2-7; len: 15; d_gene: TRBD1; v_gene: TRBV10-2; CDR3nt: TGCGCCAGCAGCCAAGAAGGGTCAGGGGGCTACGAGCAGTACTTC; CDR3aa: CASSQEGSGGYEQYF
abundance: -; j_gene: TRBJ2-7; len: 13; d_gene: -; v_gene: TRBV6-2/TRBV6-3; CDR3nt: TGTGCCAGCACGTGGGGGTTCCTCTACGAGCAGTACTTC; CDR3aa: CASTWGFLYEQYF
abundance: many; j_gene: TRBJ2-2; len: 13; d_gene: -; v_gene: TRBV20-1; CDR3nt: TGCAGTGCTTGGAGCGCGAACACCGGGGAGCTGTTTTTT; CDR3aa: CSAWSANTGELFF
abundance: many; j_gene: TRBJ1-5; len: 14; d_gene: -; v_gene: TRBV6-5; CDR3nt: TGTGCCAGCACCCCCGCAGGCGGGAATCAGCCCCAGCATTTT; CDR3aa: CASTPAGGNQPQHF
abundance: many; j_gene: TRBJ1-2; len: 18; d_gene: TRBD1; v_gene: TRBV6-2/TRBV6-3; CDR3nt: TGTGCCAGCAGTTACTCAAGGCAGGGGGCGGCTAGGAACTATGGCTACACCTTC; CDR3aa: CASSYSRQGAARNYGYTF
abundance: -; j_gene: TRBJ2-7; len: 15; d_gene: TRBD1; v_gene: TRBV6-1; CDR3nt: TGTGCCAGCAGTGAACCGGGACAGCTATCCTACGAGCAGTACTTC; CDR3aa: CASSEPGQLSYEQYF
abundance: few; j_gene: TRBJ2-7; len: 14; d_gene: -; v_gene: TRBV28; CDR3nt: TGTGCCAGTCGAGGGGTCCAGAGTCTCGACGAGCAGTACTTC; CDR3aa: CASRGVQSLDEQYF
abundance: few; j_gene: TRBJ1-2; len: 12; d_gene: -; v_gene: TRBV29-1; CDR3nt: TGCAGCGTTGAAGTAGGCACAGTTGGCTACACCTTC; CDR3aa: CSVEVGTVGYTF
abundance: many; j_gene: TRBJ2-5; len: 13; d_gene: TRBD2; v_gene: TRBV9; CDR3nt: TGTGCCAGCAGCGTCGGGCGGGAGGAGACCCAGTACTTC; CDR3aa: CASSVGREETQYF
abundance: many; j_gene: TRBJ2-7; len: 16; d_gene: TRBD2; v_gene: TRBV6-5; CDR3nt: TGTGCCAGCAGTTACTCCCGGACTAGCGGGAGTCACGAGCAGTACTTC; CDR3aa: CASSYSRTSGSHEQYF